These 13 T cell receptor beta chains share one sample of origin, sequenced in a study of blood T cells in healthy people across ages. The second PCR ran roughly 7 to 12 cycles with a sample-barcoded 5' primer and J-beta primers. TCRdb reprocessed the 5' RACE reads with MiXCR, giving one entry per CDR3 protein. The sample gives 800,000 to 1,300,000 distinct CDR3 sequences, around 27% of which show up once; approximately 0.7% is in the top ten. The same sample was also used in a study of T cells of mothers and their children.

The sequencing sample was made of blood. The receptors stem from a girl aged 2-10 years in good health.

The CDR3 sequence is CASSLVSPSASFYGYTF. CDR3 DNA sequence: TGTGCCAGCAGTTTAGTGTCCCCTTCCGCGTCGTTCTATGGCTACACCTTC. The chain recombines TRBV27 with TRBJ1-2; D unresolved. V was cut by 2 bases and J by 4 bases, with 20 bases left in between. There are 17 residues in the CDR3. Germline CDR1 and CDR2: MNHEY and SMNVEV (reference sequence).

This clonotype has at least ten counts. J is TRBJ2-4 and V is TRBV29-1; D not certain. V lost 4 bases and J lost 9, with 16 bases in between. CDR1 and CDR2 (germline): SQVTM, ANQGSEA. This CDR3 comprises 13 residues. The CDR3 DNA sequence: TGCAGCGTTGCAGGCCTCTCCCAAGGCATTCAGTACTTC. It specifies CSVAGLSQGIQYF.

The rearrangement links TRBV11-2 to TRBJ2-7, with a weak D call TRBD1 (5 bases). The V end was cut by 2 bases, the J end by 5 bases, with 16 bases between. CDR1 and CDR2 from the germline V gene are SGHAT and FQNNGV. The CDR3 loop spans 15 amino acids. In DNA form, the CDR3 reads TGTGCCAGCAGCTTAAATGCAGGGTTAGGGGACGAGCAGTACTTC. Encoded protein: CASSLNAGLGDEQYF.

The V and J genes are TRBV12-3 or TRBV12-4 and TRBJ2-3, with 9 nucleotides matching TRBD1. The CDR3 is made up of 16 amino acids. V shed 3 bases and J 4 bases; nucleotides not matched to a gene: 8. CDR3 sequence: CASSFQGQGFADTQYF. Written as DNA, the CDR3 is TGTGCCAGCAGTTTTCAGGGACAGGGTTTTGCAGATACGCAGTATTTT.

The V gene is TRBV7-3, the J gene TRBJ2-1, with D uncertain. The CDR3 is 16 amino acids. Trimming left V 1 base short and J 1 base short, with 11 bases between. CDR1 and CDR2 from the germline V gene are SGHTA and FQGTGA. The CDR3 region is CASSLMWEGSYNEQFF. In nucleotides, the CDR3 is TGTGCCAGCAGCTTAATGTGGGAAGGGTCCTACAATGAGCAGTTCTTC.

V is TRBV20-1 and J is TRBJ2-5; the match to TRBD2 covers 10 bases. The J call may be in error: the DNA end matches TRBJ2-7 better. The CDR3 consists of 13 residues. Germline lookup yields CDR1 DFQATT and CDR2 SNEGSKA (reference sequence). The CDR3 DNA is TGCAGTGCTATTCCTAGCGGGGGCTACGAGCAGTACTTC. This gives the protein CSAIPSGGYEQYF.

CDR3 amino acids: CASSSTTPYSTDTQHF. CDR3 DNA sequence: TGTGCCAGCAGTTCAACTACGCCATATAGCACAGATACGCAGCATTTT. The V and J genes are TRBV12-3 or TRBV12-4 and TRBJ2-3; no clear D gene. Judging by the DNA end, TRBJ1-5 fits better; the J call may be wrong. CDR3 length equals 16 residues.

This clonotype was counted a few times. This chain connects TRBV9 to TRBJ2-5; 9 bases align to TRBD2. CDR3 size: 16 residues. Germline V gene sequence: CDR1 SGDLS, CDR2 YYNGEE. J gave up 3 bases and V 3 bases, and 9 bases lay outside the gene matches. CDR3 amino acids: CASSDPLTSGEETQYF. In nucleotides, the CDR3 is TGTGCCAGCAGCGACCCCTTGACTAGCGGAGAAGAGACCCAGTACTTC.

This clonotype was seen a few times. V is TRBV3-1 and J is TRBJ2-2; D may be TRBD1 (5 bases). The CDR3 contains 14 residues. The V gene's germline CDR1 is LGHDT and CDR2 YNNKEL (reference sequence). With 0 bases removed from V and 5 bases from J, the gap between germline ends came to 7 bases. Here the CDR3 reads CASSQDNRTGELFF. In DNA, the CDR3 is TGTGCCAGCAGCCAAGATAACAGGACCGGGGAGCTGTTTTTT.

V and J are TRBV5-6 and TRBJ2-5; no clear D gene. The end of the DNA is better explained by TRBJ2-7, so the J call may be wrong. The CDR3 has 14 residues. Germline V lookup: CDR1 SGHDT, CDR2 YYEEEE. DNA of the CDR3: TGTGCCAGCAGCTCCAGGCTTCTCTCCTACGAGCAGTACTTC. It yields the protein CASSSRLLSYEQYF.

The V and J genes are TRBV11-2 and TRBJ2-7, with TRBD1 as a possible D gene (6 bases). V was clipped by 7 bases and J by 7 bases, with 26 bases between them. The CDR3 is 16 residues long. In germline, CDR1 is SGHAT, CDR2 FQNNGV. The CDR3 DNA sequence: TGTGCCAGCAACTTTAGTCCCGGGACACTTCCTTTGGAGCAGTACTTC. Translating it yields CASNFSPGTLPLEQYF.

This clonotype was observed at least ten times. The CDR3 DNA is TGTGCCAGCAGCATCAATCCCGCGGGGTTGGAAAATGAGCAGTTCTTC. The encoded protein is CASSINPAGLENEQFF. The chain is built from TRBV9 and TRBJ2-1; D might be TRBD2 (6 bases). V lost 4 bases, J lost 7 bases, and 21 bases lay in between. The CDR3 runs to 16 residues. The germline V gene encodes CDR1 SGDLS and CDR2 YYNGEE.

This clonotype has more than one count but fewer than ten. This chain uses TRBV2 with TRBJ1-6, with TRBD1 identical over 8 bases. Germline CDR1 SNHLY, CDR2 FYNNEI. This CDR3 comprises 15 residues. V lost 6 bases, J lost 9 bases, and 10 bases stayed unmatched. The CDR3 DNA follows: TGTGCCAGCAGGACCCTAGGGACAGGTAGTTCACCCCTCCACTTT. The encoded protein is CASRTLGTGSSPLHF.